This entry lists 16 T cell receptor beta chains sequenced from one sample in a study of graft-versus-host responses after intestinal transplantation. Profiled with immunoSEQ multiplex PCR; TCRdb holds only in-frame clones, not every one. The data show 14,000 to 15,000 clones, approximately 96% seen once. Material: PBMCs, obtained 9 days after transplant. All receptors come from a human patient who received an intestinal transplant, so some T cells may come from the graft donor.

V is TRBV28 and J is TRBJ2-7; 7 bases are shared with TRBD2. CDR1 MDHEN and CDR2 SYDVKM come from the germline V gene. The CDR3 totals 13 residues. V was clipped by 6 bases and J by 4 bases; unmatched bases: 6. The chain's CDR3 is CASSPGGFYEQYF. For the CDR3, the DNA is TGTGCCAGCAGCCCGGGGGGTTTTTACGAGCAGTACTTC.

The rearrangement uses TRBV4-1 and TRBJ1-4; TRBD1 might be the D (6 bases). The CDR3 covers 15 residues. Trimming stripped 3 bases from V and 11 bases from J, with 19 bases between. The germline gives CDR1 MGHRA, CDR2 YSYEKL. The CDR3 region has the DNA TGCGCCAGCAGCCAGGAAGGGGGAGGAGTGGGGAAACTGTTTTTT. Translated, it gives CASSQEGGGVGKLFF.

The chain carries TRBV7-9 and TRBJ2-3; D is perhaps TRBD2 (6 bases). Germline V gene lookup returns CDR1 SEHNR and CDR2 FQNEAQ (reference sequence). This CDR3 spans 15 amino acids. Trimming stripped 2 bases from V and 4 bases from J, with 13 bases between. The CDR3 sequence: CASSLLRRDSDTQYF. The CDR3 region has the DNA TGTGCCAGCAGCTTATTAAGGCGGGATTCAGATACGCAGTATTTT.

V usage is TRBV11-2 and J usage is TRBJ2-7; TRBD2 matches 11 bases. The CDR3 spans 14 residues. J gave up 4 bases and V 6 bases, and 5 bases lay outside the gene matches. Germline assignment: CDR1 SGHAT and CDR2 FQNNGV. The CDR3 region is CASSQTSGDYEQYF. The DNA for the CDR3 is TGTGCCAGCAGTCAGACTAGCGGGGATTACGAGCAGTACTTC.

The chain combines TRBV7-3 with TRBJ2-3, with a tentative D call TRBD2 (5 bases). The germline CDR1 and CDR2 sequences are SGHTA and FQGTGA. Trimming removed 1 base at V and 2 bases at J, with 10 bases between. CDR3 length: 15 residues. CDR3 in amino acids: CASSLIGLNTDTQYF. The CDR3 DNA reads as TGTGCCAGCAGCTTAATCGGACTCAACACAGATACGCAGTATTTT.

This clone appeared a few times. V is TRBV7-9 and J is TRBJ2-7; TRBD1 agrees at 7 bases. The V segment lost 4 bases and the J segment 3 bases; nucleotides outside the gene matches: 6. The CDR3 spans 14 residues. Germline V gene data show CDR1 as SEHNR and CDR2 as FQNEAQ (reference sequence). The CDR3 is CASSSPGDSYEQYF. The CDR3 nucleotides read TGTGCCAGCAGCTCCCCCGGGGACAGCTACGAGCAGTACTTC.

This rearrangement joins TRBV11-2 to TRBJ2-7; no firm D call. V lost 0 bases and J lost 5, with 5 bases in between. Germline CDR1 is SGHAT and CDR2 is FQNNGV. The CDR3 length is 12 residues. As DNA, the CDR3 is TGTGCCAGCAGCTTAGACGCGCACGAGCAGTACTTC. Protein sequence: CASSLDAHEQYF.

This chain connects TRBV2 to TRBJ2-3, with no clear D. The CDR3 covers 14 residues. Germline loops: CDR1 SNHLY, CDR2 FYNNEI. V lost 1 base to trimming and J lost 2 bases, with 7 bases between them. The CDR3 coding sequence is TGTGCCAGCAGTGAAGTCGCGGTCACAGATACGCAGTATTTT. As protein: CASSEVAVTDTQYF.

The rearrangement uses TRBV4-1 and TRBJ2-1, with D unresolved. Germline loops: CDR1 MGHRA, CDR2 YSYEKL. The CDR3 length is 15 residues. V lost 1 base and J lost 6, with 13 bases in between. The CDR3 loop reads CASSQVIAPINEQFF. The CDR3 DNA is TGCGCCAGCAGCCAAGTCATCGCCCCGATCAATGAGCAGTTCTTC.

The chain has TRBV11-2 and TRBJ1-4, with D unclear. Germline lookup yields CDR1 SGHAT and CDR2 FQNNGV. Deletions cut 2 bases from V and 0 bases from J, with 7 bases between. CDR3 length equals 15 residues. CDR3 in amino acids: CASSLTVPTNEKLFF. CDR3 bases: TGTGCCAGCAGCTTAACAGTTCCAACTAATGAAAAACTGTTTTTT.

This chain connects TRBV4-1 to TRBJ1-1; D unclear. CDR1 is MGHRA, CDR2 YSYEKL, per germline. Deletions cut 0 bases from V and 7 bases from J, with 18 bases between. This CDR3 has 16 amino acids. This chain's CDR3 is CASSQDRPGISVEAFF. DNA of the CDR3: TGCGCCAGCAGCCAAGATCGTCCGGGGATTTCGGTTGAAGCTTTCTTT.

This chain links TRBV11-2 with TRBJ1-1; 11 positions agree with TRBD1. The CDR3 contains 16 residues. Losses at the gene ends were 1 base for V and 5 bases for J; bases not matched to a gene: 6. The germline V gene has CDR1 SGHAT and CDR2 FQNNGV. In DNA, the CDR3 is TGTGCCAGCAGCTTAGGCGGACAGGGGGCCGGGACTGAAGCTTTCTTT. It is translated as CASSLGGQGAGTEAFF.

The V gene is TRBV13, the J gene TRBJ1-5; 7 bases fit TRBD1. Per the germline V gene, CDR1 is PRHDT and CDR2 is FYEKMQ (reference sequence). This CDR3 comprises 14 residues. V trimming: 2 bases; J trimming: 4 bases; junction bases outside the gene matches: 2. CDR3 sequence: CASSLRGLNQPQHF. The CDR3 DNA reads TGTGCCAGCAGCTTAAGGGGGCTTAATCAGCCCCAGCATTTT. Together with reference TRBV13 and TRBJ1-5, the CDR3 gives the full variable domain: AAGVIQSPRHLIKEKRETATLKCYPIPRHDTVYWYQQGPGQDPQFLISFYEKMQSDKGSIPDRFSAQQFSDYHSELNMSSLELGDSALYFCASSLRGLNQPQHFGDGTRLSIL.

The chain has TRBV15 and TRBJ2-3; no definite D call. This CDR3 is 15 amino acids long. V lost 0 bases and J lost 2, with 9 bases in between. The germline CDR1 and CDR2 sequences are LNHNV and YYDKDF (reference sequence). CDR3 region: CATSRELSNTDTQYF. CDR3 in DNA: TGTGCCACCAGCAGAGAACTGAGCAACACAGATACGCAGTATTTT.

Only one count was recorded for this clone. The chain is built from TRBV28 and TRBJ1-2; no reliable D call. This CDR3 comprises 13 residues. V was trimmed by 7 bases and J by 2 bases, leaving 11 bases between them. The germline gives CDR1 MDHEN, CDR2 SYDVKM. In nucleotides, the CDR3 is TGTGCCAGCACCCCCTCTGGCAACTATGGCTACACCTTC. It specifies CASTPSGNYGYTF.

The chain couples TRBV10-1 to TRBJ2-6; weak D call: TRBD1 (5 bases). The CDR3 has 15 residues. V lost 8 bases and J 0 bases, leaving 11 bases between the germline ends. CDR1 is WNHNN and CDR2 is SYGVQD in the germline V gene (reference sequence). In nucleotides, the CDR3 is TGCGCCAGCTACACAGGCTGCTCTGGGGCCAACGTCCTGACTTTC. Translating it yields CASYTGCSGANVLTF.